Sequencing of this T cell receptor (beta chain) was carried out in a study of cytomegalovirus exposure and HLA in healthy donors. General study findings and limits: Upon later analysis, TCR association rates were observed to vary by HLA locus, being highest for DRB1 and lowest for HLA-C. Only CMV serostatus was available as immune exposure information. The classifier reportedly diagnosed cytomegalovirus status with high specificity and sensitivity.

A note on this clone: The antigen remains undetermined.

Primers included in the PCR were 60 Vbeta and 13 Jbeta primers. Produced via immunoSEQ multiplex PCR; TCRdb's table is partial and in-frame only. The table lists around 31,000 clones. The V end was cut by 3 bases, the J end by 0 bases, with 11 bases between. Germline assignment: CDR1 SGHAT and CDR2 FQNNGV. This CDR3 comprises 15 residues. The source is a man in his thirties or forties in good health and CMV-seronegative. The V gene is TRBV11-2, the J gene TRBJ2-5, with D possibly matching TRBD2 (5 bases). Sequencing used PBMCs. In DNA form, the CDR3 reads TGTGCCAGCAGCTTCCGCCCGGGGAACCAAGAGACCCAGTACTTC. Protein product: CASSFRPGNQETQYF.